The present entry profiles one T cell receptor beta chain with its context. Its cognate antigen is unknown. The study used a library that attached unique molecular identifiers to individual cDNA molecules. Each CDR3 protein gets one entry after TCRdb re-called the RACE reads with MiXCR. Altogether nearly 350,000 distinct CDR3 sequences are present, under 9% being singletons, with the ten largest covering 7.5% to 9%. This sample is drawn from a study of human T cells and chemical hapten exposure. Notes on the study in general: Patch test score rose with PT1 expanded TCR count, significant at thresholds 8, 16 and 32, not 4.

Time point: patch test 1, 2 weeks after DPC sensitization. Treatment reported: therapeutic diphenylcyclopropenone sensitization with weekly scalp DPC. Germline V CDR1 and CDR2: MNHEY, SVGEGT. Trimming cost V 6 bases and J 9 bases; bases outside gene matches: 17. The CDR3 consists of 16 residues. The receptor was derived from a woman aged 18 to 35 with alopecia areata. Some clones in this sample may be carry-over from other donors' samples. This specimen consisted of whole blood, obtained in connection with sensitization to the hapten diphenylcyclopropenone (DPC). This chain uses TRBV6-2 or TRBV6-3 with TRBJ1-5; TRBD1 matches 7 bases. CDR3: CASRKFGGTASWPQHF. The CDR3 DNA sequence: TGTGCCAGCAGAAAGTTCGGAGGGACAGCTTCGTGGCCCCAGCATTTT.